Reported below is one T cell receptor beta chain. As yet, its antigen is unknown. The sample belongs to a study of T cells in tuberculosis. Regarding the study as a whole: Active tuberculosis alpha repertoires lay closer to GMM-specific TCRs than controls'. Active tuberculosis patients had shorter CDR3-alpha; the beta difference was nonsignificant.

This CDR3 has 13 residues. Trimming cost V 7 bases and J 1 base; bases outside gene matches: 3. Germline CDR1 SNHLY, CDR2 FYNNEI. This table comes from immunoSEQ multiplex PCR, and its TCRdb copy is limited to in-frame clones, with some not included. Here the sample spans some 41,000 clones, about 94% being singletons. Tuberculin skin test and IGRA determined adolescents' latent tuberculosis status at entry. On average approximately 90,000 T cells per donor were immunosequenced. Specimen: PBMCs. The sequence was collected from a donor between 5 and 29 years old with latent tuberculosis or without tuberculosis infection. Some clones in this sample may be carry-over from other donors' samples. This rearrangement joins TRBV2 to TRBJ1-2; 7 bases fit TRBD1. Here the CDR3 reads CASTTGVNYGYTF. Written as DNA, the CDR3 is TGTGCCAGCACAACAGGGGTTAACTATGGCTACACCTTC. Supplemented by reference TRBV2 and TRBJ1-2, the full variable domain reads EPEVTQTPSHQVTQMGQEVILRCVPISNHLYFYWYRQILGQKVEFLVSFYNNEISEKSEIFDDQFSVERPDGSNFTLKIRSTKLEDSAMYFCASTTGVNYGYTFGSGTRLTVV.